A single T cell receptor (beta chain) is shown here with its context. The antigen remains unidentified. The data belong to a study of T cell responses to AZD1222 COVID-19 vaccine. Notes on the study in general: Nearly half of the spike-specific TCRs reportedly recognize variant regions that carry no mutations. The study found vaccine-associated CD4 TCRs spanning spike, dominant at 160-218 and 743-854.

Second doses were pooled across both intervals (about 4 or about 12 weeks). Assay: immunoSEQ multiplex PCR; the TCRdb copy retains only in-frame clones and omits some. The sample consists of 60,000 to 85,000 clones, about nine tenths of them appearing once. The CDR3 has 14 amino acids. The J segment lost 4 bases and the V segment lost 5 bases, leaving 5 bases of the junction unmatched. Looked up from germline, CDR1 is LNHNV and CDR2 is YYDKDF (reference sequence). This chain connects TRBV15 to TRBJ2-1, with TRBD2 matching 7 bases. The sample was peripheral blood, taken 28 days after the second AZD1222 dose. The source of this sequence is an adult who received the AZD1222 COVID-19 vaccine. The CDR3 DNA reads TGTGCCACCAGCCAGGTCGGGGGGTACAATGAGCAGTTCTTC. Residues: CATSQVGGYNEQFF.